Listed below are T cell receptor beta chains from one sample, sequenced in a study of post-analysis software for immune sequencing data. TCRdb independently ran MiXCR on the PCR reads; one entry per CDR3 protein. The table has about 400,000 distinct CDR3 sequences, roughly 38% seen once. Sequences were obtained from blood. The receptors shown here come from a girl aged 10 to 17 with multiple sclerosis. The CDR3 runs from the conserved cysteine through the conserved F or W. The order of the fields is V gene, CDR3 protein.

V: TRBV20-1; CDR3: CSASSGRSNQPQHF
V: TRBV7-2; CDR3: CASSLAVRGGEQYF
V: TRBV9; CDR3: CASSASGDIGELFF
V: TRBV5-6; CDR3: CASSFTRPYGYTF
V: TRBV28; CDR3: CASSWTGYEQYF
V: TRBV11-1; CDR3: CASSSRTSGEQSQETQYF
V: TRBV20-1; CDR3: CSVPAGGLTETQYF
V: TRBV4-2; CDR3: CASSRDMNTEVFF
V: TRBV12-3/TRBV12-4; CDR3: CASSSQTNQPQHF
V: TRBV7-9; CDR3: CASSPLRGPYNEQFF
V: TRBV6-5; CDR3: CASDRGGTDTQYF
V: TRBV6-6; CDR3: CASSYGRRQGRQPQHF
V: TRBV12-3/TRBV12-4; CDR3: CASSPGQLRQPQHF
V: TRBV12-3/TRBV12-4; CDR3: CASSLGGQGSGQETQYF
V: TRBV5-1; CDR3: CASSLSGSSNYGYTF
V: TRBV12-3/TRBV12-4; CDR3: CASSRRTGDGQPQHF
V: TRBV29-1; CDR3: CSASDSLSYNEQFF
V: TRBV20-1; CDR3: CSARGWTGVLQETQYF
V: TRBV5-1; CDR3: CASSMNRDPLTYEQYF
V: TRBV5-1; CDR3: CASSLWPGQSYEQYF
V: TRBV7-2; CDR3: CASSPRTVRANYGYTF
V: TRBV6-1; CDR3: CATSKGLAGANYDNEQFF
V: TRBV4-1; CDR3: CASSQDYWTGYEQYF
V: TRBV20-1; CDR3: CSARLYSRGAETQYF
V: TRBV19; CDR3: CASSIGLSYEQYF
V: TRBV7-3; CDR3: CASSKGGAVYNEQFF
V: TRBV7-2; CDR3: CASSLAKVRDTQYF
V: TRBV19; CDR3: CASRDGGAYNEQFF
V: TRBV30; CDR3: CAWSEGGDAFF
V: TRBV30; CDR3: CAWSVRDIYGYTF
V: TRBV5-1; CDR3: CASSFRGGNYEQYF
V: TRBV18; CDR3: CASSPLPSGRKQFF
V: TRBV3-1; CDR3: CASAQGANSPLHF
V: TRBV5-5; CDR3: CASSLSVPRNTEAFF
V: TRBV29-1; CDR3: CSVNRGHEQFF
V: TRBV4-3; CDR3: CASSQDRSQASYEQYF
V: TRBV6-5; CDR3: CASRGQRRNYGYTF
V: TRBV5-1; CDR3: CASSWEQGGNGYTF
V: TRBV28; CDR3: CASSFQEAGGPGETQYF
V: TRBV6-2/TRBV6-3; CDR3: CASTLYRTGGNEQFF
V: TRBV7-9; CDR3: CASSDTGGRGGTEAFF
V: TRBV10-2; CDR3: CASSESSSYEQYF
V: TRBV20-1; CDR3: CSASPQPVLLRNEQFF
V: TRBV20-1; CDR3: CSAPLGTGDGKLFF
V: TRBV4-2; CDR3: CASSQAWAGYEQYF
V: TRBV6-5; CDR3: CASRVGQGNYGYTF
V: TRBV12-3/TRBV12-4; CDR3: CASSFVGNEQFF
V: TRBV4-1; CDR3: CASSQVGQGTYEQYF
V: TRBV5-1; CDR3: CASSWTDGEPYGYTF